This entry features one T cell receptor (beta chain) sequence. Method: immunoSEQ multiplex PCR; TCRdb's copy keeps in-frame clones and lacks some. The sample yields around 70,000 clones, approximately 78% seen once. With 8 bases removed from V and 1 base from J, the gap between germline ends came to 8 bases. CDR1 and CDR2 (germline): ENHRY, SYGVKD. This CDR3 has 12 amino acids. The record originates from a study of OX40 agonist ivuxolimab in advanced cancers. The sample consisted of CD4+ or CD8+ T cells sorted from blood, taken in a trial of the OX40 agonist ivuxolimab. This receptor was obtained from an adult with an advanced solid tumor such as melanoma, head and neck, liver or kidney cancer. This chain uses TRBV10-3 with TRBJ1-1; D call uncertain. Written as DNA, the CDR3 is TGTGCCATCTCCATAACGAACACTGAAGCTTTCTTT. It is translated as CAISITNTEAFF.